The rows below give T cell receptor beta chains drawn from one sample of a study of blood T cell repertoires in COVID-19. The repertoire was sequenced with immunoSEQ multiplex PCR; TCRdb's copy has only in-frame clones and lacks some. The sample lists about 47,000 clones, approximately 91% occurring once. What was sequenced was peripheral blood. Receptor source: a man aged 50-60 years with active COVID-19. Both conserved end residues are part of each CDR3. The order of the fields is V gene, D gene, clone size, J gene, CDR3 protein, CDR3 DNA. The D gene is left open where the match is weak. A clone size is listed for some rows: how often the clone was seen (once, few, many), or a class if it is expanded.

v_gene: TRBV18
d_gene: -
abundance: few
j_gene: TRBJ2-2
CDR3aa: CASSADLSGELFF
CDR3nt: TGTGCCAGCTCAGCGGACTTATCCGGGGAGCTGTTTTTT

v_gene: TRBV7-3
d_gene: TRBD1
abundance: once
j_gene: TRBJ2-2
CDR3aa: CASSFDRGKAGELFF
CDR3nt: TGTGCCAGCAGCTTTGACAGGGGGAAGGCCGGGGAGCTGTTTTTT

v_gene: TRBV6-1
d_gene: -
abundance: once
j_gene: TRBJ1-5
CDR3aa: CASSESLVNQPQHF
CDR3nt: TGTGCCAGCAGTGAATCTTTAGTCAATCAGCCCCAGCATTTT

v_gene: TRBV6-2/TRBV6-3
d_gene: -
abundance: -
j_gene: TRBJ2-5
CDR3aa: CASSYPSRETQYF
CDR3nt: TGTGCCAGCAGTTACCCTAGCCGGGAGACCCAGTACTTC

v_gene: TRBV7-9
d_gene: -
abundance: -
j_gene: TRBJ2-1
CDR3aa: CASRPRGMENEQFF
CDR3nt: TGTGCCAGCAGGCCCCGAGGGATGGAAAATGAGCAGTTCTTC

v_gene: TRBV18
d_gene: -
abundance: -
j_gene: TRBJ2-4
CDR3aa: CASSPDYIQYF
CDR3nt: TGTGCCAGCTCACCCGACTACATTCAGTACTTC

v_gene: TRBV29-1
d_gene: TRBD1
abundance: -
j_gene: TRBJ1-2
CDR3aa: CSGRQGLYGYTF
CDR3nt: TGCAGCGGGAGACAGGGGCTCTATGGCTACACCTTC

v_gene: TRBV20-1
d_gene: -
abundance: -
j_gene: TRBJ2-1
CDR3aa: CSASGRGGYNEQFF
CDR3nt: TGCAGTGCTAGTGGTAGGGGGGGTTACAATGAGCAGTTCTTC

v_gene: TRBV9
d_gene: TRBD1
abundance: -
j_gene: TRBJ1-3
CDR3aa: CASSSHPQGARDTIYF
CDR3nt: TGTGCCAGCAGCTCCCATCCACAGGGGGCGAGGGACACCATATATTTT

v_gene: TRBV19
d_gene: -
abundance: -
j_gene: TRBJ1-4
CDR3aa: CASKGDPRTVATNEKLFF
CDR3nt: TGTGCCAGTAAGGGGGACCCCCGTACGGTGGCAACTAATGAAAAACTGTTTTTT

v_gene: TRBV6-5
d_gene: TRBD1
abundance: -
j_gene: TRBJ2-7
CDR3aa: CATNRPGGSYEQYF
CDR3nt: TGTGCCACCAACCGACCAGGGGGCTCCTACGAGCAGTACTTC

v_gene: TRBV7-2
d_gene: -
abundance: -
j_gene: TRBJ1-4
CDR3aa: CASSSPGAGKEKLFF
CDR3nt: TGTGCCAGCAGCTCCCCAGGGGCAGGGAAGGAAAAACTGTTTTTT

v_gene: TRBV9
d_gene: TRBD1
abundance: -
j_gene: TRBJ2-6
CDR3aa: CASSGTGRAGANVLTF
CDR3nt: TGTGCCAGCAGCGGGACAGGGAGAGCTGGGGCCAACGTCCTGACTTTC

v_gene: TRBV7-9
d_gene: TRBD2
abundance: -
j_gene: TRBJ2-3
CDR3aa: CASSLGTGGSTDTQYF
CDR3nt: TGTGCCAGCAGCTTAGGTACGGGGGGAAGCACAGATACGCAGTATTTT

v_gene: TRBV5-5
d_gene: -
abundance: once
j_gene: TRBJ2-2
CDR3aa: CASSLGPNTGELFF
CDR3nt: TGTGCCAGCAGCCTGGGGCCAAACACCGGGGAGCTGTTTTTT

v_gene: TRBV29-1
d_gene: TRBD2
abundance: -
j_gene: TRBJ2-3
CDR3aa: CSVVNYPLAGTDTQYF
CDR3nt: TGCAGCGTTGTCAACTACCCTCTAGCGGGCACAGATACGCAGTATTTT

v_gene: TRBV3-1/TRBV3-2
d_gene: -
abundance: -
j_gene: TRBJ2-3
CDR3aa: CASSPGDSTDTQYF
CDR3nt: TGTGCCAGCAGCCCCGGGGACTCGACAGATACGCAGTATTTT

v_gene: TRBV7-2
d_gene: -
abundance: -
j_gene: TRBJ2-7
CDR3aa: CASSLAAGPEQYF
CDR3nt: TGTGCCAGCAGCTTAGCGGCGGGGCCAGAGCAGTACTTC

v_gene: TRBV2
d_gene: -
abundance: once
j_gene: TRBJ2-1
CDR3aa: CASRGAISYNEQFF
CDR3nt: TGTGCCAGCAGGGGAGCAATATCCTACAATGAGCAGTTCTTC